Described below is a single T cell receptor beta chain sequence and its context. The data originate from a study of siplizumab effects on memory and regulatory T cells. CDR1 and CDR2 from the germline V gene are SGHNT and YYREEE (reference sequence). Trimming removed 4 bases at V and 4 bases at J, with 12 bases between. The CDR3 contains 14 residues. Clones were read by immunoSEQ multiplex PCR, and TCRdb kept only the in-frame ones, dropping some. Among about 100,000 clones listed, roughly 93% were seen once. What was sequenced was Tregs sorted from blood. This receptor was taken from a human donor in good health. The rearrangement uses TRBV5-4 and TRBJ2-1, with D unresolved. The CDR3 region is CASSPSHTYNEQFF. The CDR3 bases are TGTGCCAGCAGCCCTTCCCACACGTACAATGAGCAGTTCTTC. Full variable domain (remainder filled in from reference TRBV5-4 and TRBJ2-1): ETGVTQSPTHLIKTRGQQVTLRCSSQSGHNTVSWYQQALGQGPQFIFQYYREEENGRGNFPPRFSGLQFPNYSSELNVNALELDDSALYLCASSPSHTYNEQFFGPGTRLTVL.